These 32 T cell receptor beta chains share one sample of origin, sequenced in a study of T cells in Graves' hyperthyroidism and ophthalmopathy. The CDR3 regions of TCR beta were amplified from RNA transcripts. TCR CDR3 underwent first-round RT-PCR with the HTBI primer set. In TCRdb, the multiplex PCR reads were re-called with MiXCR into one record per CDR3 protein. The data hold 500,000 or so distinct CDR3 sequences, with roughly 15% observed a single time. Sequencing input: blood. Receptor source: a woman younger than 35 with Graves' ophthalmopathy.

Only a few counts were recorded for this clonotype. The chain uses TRBV3-1 and TRBJ2-1, with D perhaps TRBD2 (6 bases). The CDR3 spans 13 residues. Trimming pared 6 bases from V and 6 bases from J, leaving 12 bases between. Germline values: CDR1 LGHDT, CDR2 YNNKEL (reference sequence). In DNA, the CDR3 is TGTGCCAGCAGTTCACTAGCCTTCAATGAGCAGTTCTTC. Its translation is CASSSLAFNEQFF.

This clonotype came up a few times. The chain combines TRBV29-1 with TRBJ2-5; no clear D gene. Germline V CDR1 and CDR2: SQVTM, ANQGSEA. The CDR3 runs 12 residues. V lost 4 bases, J lost 2 bases, and 8 bases lay in between. The CDR3 protein is CSVGQPQETQYF. CDR3 DNA sequence: TGCAGCGTTGGGCAGCCTCAAGAGACCCAGTACTTC.

V and J are TRBV28 and TRBJ1-6; D remains unclear. The CDR3 has 13 amino acids. Per germline, CDR1 MDHEN and CDR2 SYDVKM. Trimming pared 5 bases from V and 11 bases from J, leaving 13 bases between. The DNA of the CDR3 is TGTGCCAGCAGTCCCGACGGCAATCCACCCCTCCACTTT. Translating it yields CASSPDGNPPLHF.

This clonotype was seen a handful of times. This chain links TRBV28 with TRBJ1-5, with D uncertain. CDR1 is MDHEN, CDR2 SYDVKM, per germline. This CDR3 is built from 15 residues. V was pared by 7 bases and J by 0 bases, with 13 bases between. Here the CDR3 DNA reads TGTGCCAGCACCCTTCCCAGTTATAGCAATCAGCCCCAGCATTTT. Translation gives CASTLPSYSNQPQHF. Variable domain in full (rest from reference TRBV28 and TRBJ1-5): DVKVTQSSRYLVKRTGEKVFLECVQDMDHENMFWYRQDPGLGLRLIYFSYDVKMKEKGDIPEGYSVSREKKERFSLILESASTNQTSMYLCASTLPSYSNQPQHFGDGTRLSIL.

The sample holds a few counts of this clonotype. This sequence joins TRBV7-2 and TRBJ2-1, with no clear D. Germline CDR1 reads SGHTA; CDR2 reads FQGNSA. V lost 7 bases and J 1 base, leaving 11 bases between the germline ends. This CDR3 is 14 amino acids long. The CDR3 loop is CASTRPGSYNEQFF. The CDR3 nucleotides read TGTGCCAGCACAAGGCCAGGATCCTACAATGAGCAGTTCTTC. Full variable domain (missing parts from reference TRBV7-2 and TRBJ2-1): GAGVSQSPSNKVTEKGKDVELRCDPISGHTALYWYRQSLGQGLEFLIYFQGNSAPDKSGLPSDRFSAERTGGSVSTLTIQRTQQEDSAVYLCASTRPGSYNEQFFGPGTRLTVL.

The genes are TRBV7-9 and TRBJ1-4; tentative D call: TRBD1 (5 bases). Trimming removed 6 bases from V and 3 bases from J, with 11 bases in between. CDR3 length equals 14 residues. Germline CDR1 reads SEHNR; CDR2 reads FQNEAQ (reference sequence). CDR3 loop: CASSFDRSNEKLFF. CDR3 nucleotide sequence: TGTGCCAGCAGTTTTGACAGATCTAATGAAAAACTGTTTTTT.

This clonotype was counted many times. The V gene is TRBV2, the J gene TRBJ1-2; no definite D call. V lost 2 bases, J lost 6 bases, and 22 bases lay in between. Germline values: CDR1 SNHLY, CDR2 FYNNEI. The CDR3 length is 17 residues. The CDR3 nucleotides are TGTGCCAGCAGTGAACAGTTCGTCCTCGGAGCTGAGGATGGCTACACCTTC. Amino acid sequence: CASSEQFVLGAEDGYTF.

The gene calls are TRBV10-1 and TRBJ1-1, with 7 bases lining up with TRBD1. The V gene end was trimmed by 7 bases and the J gene end by 3 bases; junction bases not matched to a gene: 8. CDR1 and CDR2 (germline): WNHNN, SYGVQD (reference sequence). CDR3 length: 14 amino acids. The DNA of the CDR3 is TGCGCCAGCACCTACAGGGGCGTGGACACTGAAGCTTTCTTT. Translation gives CASTYRGVDTEAFF.

The V and J genes are TRBV5-5 and TRBJ2-7; 12 nucleotides align to TRBD2. This CDR3 spans 17 amino acids. Per the germline V gene, CDR1 is SGHKS and CDR2 is YYEKEE (reference sequence). J gave up 3 bases and V 3 bases, and 10 bases lay outside the gene matches. DNA for the CDR3: TGTGCCAGCAGCTCCTCACCGACTAGCGGGAGCATCTACGAGCAGTACTTC. The encoded protein is CASSSSPTSGSIYEQYF.

The table lists this clonotype with a count of one. The chain is built from TRBV18 and TRBJ2-3; 11 nucleotides align to TRBD2. This CDR3 spans 16 amino acids. V was clipped by 2 bases and J by 2 bases; unmatched bases: 3. Germline lookup yields CDR1 KGHSH and CDR2 LQKENI. CDR3 protein: CASSPASGGFTDTQYF. CDR3 DNA: TGTGCCAGCTCACCAGCTAGCGGGGGGTTCACAGATACGCAGTATTTT.

The chain carries TRBV30 and TRBJ2-7, with D possibly matching TRBD2 (5 bases). V lost 3 bases, J lost 7 bases, and 19 bases lay in between. This CDR3 comprises 14 residues. Germline CDR1 GTSNPN, CDR2 SVGIG (reference sequence). The CDR3 sequence: CAWSSTAGSGEQYF. DNA of the CDR3: TGTGCCTGGAGCTCTACGGCGGGCTCCGGGGAGCAGTACTTC.

This clonotype was counted many times. The chain joins TRBV28 to TRBJ2-7, with TRBD2 matching 9 bases. Germline CDR1 MDHEN, CDR2 SYDVKM. CDR3 length: 15 amino acids. J lost 6 bases, V lost 1 base, and 7 bases had no gene match. CDR3 region: CASSLFGGGAVEQYF. The CDR3 DNA reads TGTGCCAGCAGTTTATTCGGCGGGGGGGCCGTCGAGCAGTACTTC.

This clonotype was observed a handful of times. V usage is TRBV5-1 and J usage is TRBJ1-1; 9 nucleotides match TRBD1. J gave up 11 bases and V 4 bases, and 6 bases lay outside the gene matches. Germline values: CDR1 SGHRS, CDR2 YFSETQ. This CDR3 contains 12 residues. The CDR3 nucleotides read TGCGCCAGCAGCCTGGGACAGGGTCACGCTTTCTTT. It specifies CASSLGQGHAFF.

Many counts were recorded for this clonotype. The chain joins TRBV27 to TRBJ2-3, with a tentative D call TRBD2 (6 bases). Per the germline V gene, CDR1 is MNHEY and CDR2 is SMNVEV (reference sequence). The V and J ends lost 2 bases and 4 bases respectively, with 13 bases between them. This CDR3 region has 15 residues. The CDR3 spells CASSLILAGADTQYF. The CDR3 bases are TGTGCCAGCAGTTTAATACTAGCTGGGGCAGATACGCAGTATTTT.

In its sample, this clonotype was seen many times. V is TRBV28 and J is TRBJ1-1; no reliable D call. The V end lost 6 bases, the J end lost 2 bases, and 7 bases lay between the germline ends. Germline V gene data show CDR1 as MDHEN and CDR2 as SYDVKM. CDR3 length: 12 residues. The CDR3: CASRSGNTEAFF. The DNA for the CDR3 is TGTGCCAGCAGATCGGGTAACACTGAAGCTTTCTTT.

Sample share makes this clonotype medium-sized (0.01 to 0.1%). The gene calls are TRBV7-2 and TRBJ2-3, with D unclear. Germline V lookup: CDR1 SGHTA, CDR2 FQGNSA. V dropped 7 bases and J dropped 6 bases, with 17 bases sitting between them. CDR3 length equals 14 residues. CDR3 amino acids: CASTLGGSMDTQYF. The DNA for the CDR3 is TGTGCCAGCACCCTCGGTGGGTCTATGGATACGCAGTATTTT.

In its sample, this clonotype was seen many times. This chain connects TRBV6-2 or TRBV6-3 to TRBJ2-1; no clear D. The CDR3 has 11 amino acids. The germline V gene encodes CDR1 MNHEY and CDR2 SVGEGT. The V and J ends lost 2 bases and 6 bases respectively, with 2 bases between them. The CDR3: CASSYPNEQFF. In DNA form, the CDR3 reads TGTGCCAGCAGTTACCCCAATGAGCAGTTCTTC.

The table lists this clonotype with many counts. This sequence joins TRBV12-3 or TRBV12-4 and TRBJ2-7; 11 bases are a match to TRBD1. V lost 6 bases to trimming and J lost 5 bases; unmatched junction nucleotides: 9. The CDR3 covers 15 residues. CDR3 nucleotide sequence: TGTGCCAGCAGCAATCCGGGACAGGGGGTCCACGAGCAGTACTTC. This gives the protein CASSNPGQGVHEQYF.

Only one count was recorded for this clonotype. The rearrangement links TRBV29-1 to TRBJ1-2; TRBD1 is a possible D gene (5 bases). V gave up 3 bases and J gave up 3 bases, with 8 bases separating them. CDR1 SQVTM and CDR2 ANQGSEA come from the germline V gene. The CDR3 contains 12 residues. The DNA for the CDR3 is TGCAGCGTTGAGGGGGAAGACTATGGCTACACCTTC. Amino acid sequence: CSVEGEDYGYTF.

The rearrangement joins TRBV20-1 to TRBJ1-2, with a weak D call TRBD1 (5 bases). Per the germline V gene, CDR1 is DFQATT and CDR2 is SNEGSKA (reference sequence). This CDR3 has 12 residues. V lost 7 bases, J lost 4 bases, and 13 bases lay in between. Written as DNA, the CDR3 is TGCAGTGTGGAACAGGTTCCCTATGGCTACACCTTC. Its translation: CSVEQVPYGYTF.

This clonotype has at least ten counts. The rearrangement joins TRBV9 to TRBJ1-4; a possible D gene is TRBD1 (5 bases). Per the germline V gene, CDR1 is SGDLS and CDR2 is YYNGEE. This CDR3 is built from 15 residues. V was shortened by 3 bases and J by 0 bases, with 9 bases between the two germline ends. The CDR3 sequence: CASSAGTATNEKLFF. The CDR3, as DNA: TGTGCCAGCAGCGCCGGGACTGCAACTAATGAAAAACTGTTTTTT.

This clonotype was found a few times. The rearrangement links TRBV7-9 to TRBJ2-7, with no clear D. Trimming took off 5 bases at V and 6 bases at J, with 14 bases between the two ends. The length of the CDR3 is 13 residues. The germline gives CDR1 SEHNR, CDR2 FQNEAQ (reference sequence). The CDR3 is CASSTPESVEQYF. The CDR3 coding sequence is TGTGCCAGCAGCACCCCTGAAAGCGTCGAGCAGTACTTC.

This clonotype was detected ten times or more. This rearrangement joins TRBV11-1 to TRBJ1-2; perhaps TRBD1 as D (6 bases). The CDR3 contains 13 residues. Trimming pared 8 bases from V and 6 bases from J, leaving 16 bases between. CDR1 is SGHAT, CDR2 FQDESV, per germline (reference sequence). CDR3 residues: CASCHRAGDGYTF. Written as DNA, the CDR3 is TGTGCCAGCTGCCACAGGGCGGGTGATGGCTACACCTTC.

The sample holds many counts of this clonotype. V is TRBV5-5 and J is TRBJ2-7, with D unclear. Germline V gene lookup returns CDR1 SGHKS and CDR2 YYEKEE (reference sequence). This CDR3 is 13 amino acids long. V lost 3 bases to trimming and J lost 3 bases, with 10 bases between them. The CDR3 is CASSWADDYEQYF. The CDR3 DNA reads as TGTGCCAGCAGCTGGGCGGATGACTACGAGCAGTACTTC.

This clonotype was observed many times. The chain employs TRBV7-2 and TRBJ1-1; TRBD1 aligns across 7 bases. The CDR3 spans 15 residues. J was trimmed by 2 bases and V by 4 bases; bases with no gene match: 7. CDR1 and CDR2 (germline): SGHTA, FQGNSA. CDR3 sequence (DNA): TGTGCCAGCAGCTCACAGGGGATTGGCAACACTGAAGCTTTCTTT. Its protein product is CASSSQGIGNTEAFF. The full variable domain, in which reference TRBV7-2 and TRBJ1-1 provide the parts outside the CDR3, is GAGVSQSPSNKVTEKGKDVELRCDPISGHTALYWYRQSLGQGLEFLIYFQGNSAPDKSGLPSDRFSAERTGGSVSTLTIQRTQQEDSAVYLCASSSQGIGNTEAFFGQGTRLTVV.

This clonotype came up many times. This chain links TRBV3-1 with TRBJ1-1; D is possibly TRBD1 (5 bases). This CDR3 region has 14 residues. V was cut by 4 bases and J by 0 bases, with 9 bases left in between. From germline, CDR1 is LGHDT and CDR2 YNNKEL (reference sequence). CDR3 residues: CASSPGTVNTEAFF. CDR3 bases: TGTGCCAGCAGCCCCGGGACGGTGAACACTGAAGCTTTCTTT.

This clonotype came up a few times. The rearrangement uses TRBV6-1 and TRBJ2-2; 9 positions match TRBD1. Per the germline V gene, CDR1 is MNHNS and CDR2 is SASEGT. The CDR3 is 14 residues long. J gave up 5 bases and V 7 bases, and 5 bases lay outside the gene matches. Here the CDR3 reads CASNRDRVTGELFF. CDR3 nucleotide sequence: TGTGCCAGCAACCGGGACAGGGTAACCGGGGAGCTGTTTTTT.

This clonotype showed up just once. The V gene is TRBV5-1, the J gene TRBJ2-3; 8 nucleotides align to TRBD2. Germline CDR1 is SGHRS and CDR2 is YFSETQ. The CDR3 totals 16 residues. J gave up 2 bases and V 4 bases, and 9 bases lay outside the gene matches. The CDR3: CASSPESGRYTDTQYF. As DNA, the CDR3 is TGCGCCAGCAGCCCAGAAAGCGGGAGATACACAGATACGCAGTATTTT. The full variable domain, completed using reference TRBV5-1 and TRBJ2-3, is KAGVTQTPRYLIKTRGQQVTLSCSPISGHRSVSWYQQTPGQGLQFLFEYFSETQRNKGNFPGRFSGRQFSNSRSEMNVSTLELGDSALYLCASSPESGRYTDTQYFGPGTRLTVL.

The CDR3 loop is CASSLLGGTEQYF. The CDR3, as DNA: TGTGCCAGCAGTTTATTGGGGGGCACCGAGCAGTACTTC. This chain connects TRBV27 to TRBJ2-7; D may correspond to TRBD1 or TRBD2 (6 bases each). The CDR3 spans 13 residues. Germline V lookup: CDR1 MNHEY, CDR2 SMNVEV (reference sequence). Trimming took 1 base from V and 6 from J, leaving 10 bases between them.

This clonotype was picked up a small number of times. The CDR3 DNA reads TGTGCCAGTAGTCCAACAGGGGGCAGGGGCAATCAGCCCCAGCATTTT. Protein sequence: CASSPTGGRGNQPQHF. This chain links TRBV19 with TRBJ1-5; TRBD1 matches at 9 bases. This CDR3 is built from 16 residues. V shed 5 bases, J shed 2 bases, and the junction held 7 bases outside the gene matches. Germline V gives CDR1 LNHDA, CDR2 SQIVND (reference sequence).

This chain uses TRBV28 with TRBJ1-4, with 8 bases aligning to TRBD1. CDR3 length: 16 residues. Germline values: CDR1 MDHEN, CDR2 SYDVKM. V was clipped by 6 bases and J by 4 bases; unmatched bases: 10. As DNA, the CDR3 is TGTGCCAGCAGCTCTAGGACAGGGACCTTTAATGAAAAACTGTTTTTT. Translated: CASSSRTGTFNEKLFF.

V is TRBV6-4 and J is TRBJ2-3; maybe TRBD2 (7 bases). Germline V gene lookup returns CDR1 MRHNA and CDR2 SNTAGT. There are 15 residues in the CDR3. V lost 0 bases and J 4 bases, leaving 11 bases between the germline ends. CDR3 coding DNA: TGTGCCAGCAGTGACTCGGGGGGGCTGGCAGATACGCAGTATTTT. It translates to CASSDSGGLADTQYF.